The T cell receptor beta chain under discussion was sequenced for a study of radiation and T cells in renal cell carcinoma. CDR3 size: 15 residues. In germline, CDR1 is SGHVS, CDR2 FNYEAQ. Trimming took 1 base from V and 6 from J, leaving 13 bases between them. Method: immunoSEQ multiplex PCR; TCRdb's copy keeps in-frame clones and lacks some. The table has approximately 12,000 clones, less than 70% seen once. Whole-study results and caveats: Irradiated tumors had higher TCR clonality than control tumors. Irradiated tumors held more dominant CDR3 motifs than control tumors.

Treatment in this sample: treatment-naive control, cytoreductive nephrectomy. Control samples are tumors resected by cytoreductive nephrectomy without prior radiation. Sequenced control tumors were from roughly 10 males and 4 females, median age 57. A note on this clone: Its antigen remains unknown.

The source is a woman of 80 years or more with renal cell carcinoma. Sequencing was performed on tumor tissue, taken from a patient whose treatment was nephrectomy without radiotherapy. The V and J genes are TRBV7-6 and TRBJ1-5; D possibly corresponds to TRBD1 (6 bases). In DNA, the CDR3 is TGTGCCAGCAGCTTAGGGGCAGGGGTCGGTCAGCCCCAGCATTTT. Amino acid sequence: CASSLGAGVGQPQHF.